This TCR beta chain was documented in a study of T cells after posttransplantation cyclophosphamide. Study results and limitations: TRB clonality was highly associated with recipient CMV seropositivity and reactivation. Donor-recipient repertoire similarity was low at 1-2 months, rising over year one. TRB overlap between skin or GI tissue T cells and blood was limited.

The V gene lost 5 bases and the J gene lost 5 bases, with 12 bases spanning the gap. This CDR3 is built from 13 residues. Germline CDR1 is SNHLY and CDR2 is FYNNEI. Produced via immunoSEQ multiplex PCR; TCRdb's table is partial and in-frame only. This repertoire holds about 7,200 clones, and none appear only once. Treatment was busulfan-fludarabine conditioning, a marrow graft, and cyclophosphamide on days +3 and +4. In its sample, this clone was seen many times. Its antigen is not identified. Specimen: PBMCs, collected after allogeneic stem cell transplant with posttransplant cyclophosphamide. The sequence was collected from a male patient in his forties or fifties who received an allogeneic stem cell transplant from an unrelated donor, was CMV-positive, and had acute GVHD only. Some T cells may be supplied by the graft donor. This chain links TRBV2 with TRBJ1-2; tentative D call: TRBD1 (6 bases). This chain's CDR3 is CASSPEGVYGYTF. The CDR3, as DNA: TGTGCCAGCAGTCCTGAGGGGGTTTATGGCTACACCTTC.